The rows below give T cell receptor beta chains drawn from one sample of a study of cytomegalovirus exposure and HLA in healthy donors. TCRdb's table, derived via immunoSEQ multiplex PCR, lists solely in-frame clones and lacks some. The sample lists approximately 110,000 clones, around 80% occurring once. The sequencing sample was made of PBMCs. The receptor set was obtained from a man younger than 45 in good health and CMV-seropositive. The CDR3 runs from the conserved cysteine through the conserved F or W. A D gene is named only where the DNA matches it firmly. A clone size is listed for some rows: how often the clone was seen (once, few, many), or a class if it is expanded.

TRBJ1-1 14 NA TRBV6-1 few TGTGCCAGCAGTCTAACCGGGGTCAGCACTGAAGCTTTCTTT CASSLTGVSTEAFF
TRBJ1-1 17 TRBD1 TRBV19 NA TGTGCCAGTAGTATAGGGGGGACAGGACCTTTGGGCACTGAAGCTTTCTTT CASSIGGTGPLGTEAFF
TRBJ2-6 16 NA TRBV5-1 NA TGCGCCAGCAGCCCGAGGGCCGTTTCTGGGGCCAACGTCCTGACTTTC CASSPRAVSGANVLTF
TRBJ1-2 13 NA TRBV28 NA TGTGCCAGCAGTTTAGGCAGATTCTATGGCTACACCTTC CASSLGRFYGYTF
TRBJ2-3 14 TRBD1 TRBV30 few TGTGCCTGGGGACAGGTGCTTAGCACAGATACGCAGTATTTT CAWGQVLSTDTQYF
TRBJ2-3 14 NA TRBV5-5 NA TGTGCCAGCACCCAGGGGCGCAGTTGGGATACGCAGTATTTT CASTQGRSWDTQYF
TRBJ2-1 14 NA TRBV4-2 NA TGTGCCAGCAGAGGGGACTTAGATGTAAATGAGCAGTTCTTC CASRGDLDVNEQFF
TRBJ1-1 15 NA TRBV18 NA TGTGCCAGCTCACCACCTTCCGGGATGAACACTGAAGCTTTCTTT CASSPPSGMNTEAFF
TRBJ1-6 16 NA TRBV5-6 NA TGTGCCAGCAGCTTGAGGCTCGGTCTAGGGGATTCACCCCTCCACTTT CASSLRLGLGDSPLHF
TRBJ2-7 13 NA TRBV6-5 few TGTGCCAGCAGCCCCGCCCCTACCTACGAGCAGTACTTC CASSPAPTYEQYF
TRBJ2-3 15 NA TRBV5-1 NA TGCGCCAGCCGACTTGGGCAGGGGCCGACGGATATGCAGTATTTT CASRLGQGPTDMQYF
TRBJ1-1 16 NA TRBV5-5 many TGTGCCAGCAGCTTGGTCCCGGACCCCCGAGGGACTGAAGCTTTCTTT CASSLVPDPRGTEAFF
TRBJ2-3 16 TRBD2 TRBV2 NA TGTGCCAGCAGTGTCGCTAGCGGGGCTATCGCAGATACGCAGTATTTT CASSVASGAIADTQYF
TRBJ2-7 14 TRBD1 TRBV6-1 NA TGTGCCAGCAGTCTAGACAGGGGGCACCACGAGCAGTACTTC CASSLDRGHHEQYF
TRBJ1-2 12 NA TRBV7-9 NA TGTTCCAGCGGCGGCCCTAACTATGGCTACACCTTC CSSGGPNYGYTF
TRBJ2-7 15 TRBD2 TRBV6-1 NA TGTGCCAGCAGTGAAGCTAGCGGGGGGGCCTACGAGCAGTACTTC CASSEASGGAYEQYF
TRBJ2-7 16 TRBD1 TRBV5-1 NA TGCGCCAGCAGCTTGAATGGACAGGGCGTCTCCTACGAGCAGTACTTC CASSLNGQGVSYEQYF
TRBJ1-1 16 NA TRBV30 NA TGTGCCTGGAGGTACTCGACAGTACCCATGAACACTGAAGCTTTCTTT CAWRYSTVPMNTEAFF
TRBJ1-3 13 NA TRBV10-3 few TGTGCCATCTCTTTGGGGCCGCCGAATGCCATATATTTT CAISLGPPNAIYF
TRBJ1-1 13 NA TRBV4-3 NA TGCGCCAGCAGCCAGGTCCAGTACACTGAAGCTTTCTTT CASSQVQYTEAFF
TRBJ2-7 13 TRBD1 TRBV2 NA TGTGCCAGCAGCTCGGGACAGGGCTACGAGCAGTACTTC CASSSGQGYEQYF
TRBJ1-1 14 NA TRBV4-3 NA TGCGCCAGCAGCCAACAGGGCATGAACACTGAAGCTTTCTTT CASSQQGMNTEAFF
TRBJ2-3 16 TRBD2 TRBV5-6 NA TGTGCCAGCAGCTTACGGACTAGCGGGGGCACAGATACGCAGTATTTT CASSLRTSGGTDTQYF
TRBJ2-7 16 NA TRBV18 NA TGTGCCAGCTCACCCAATGCTCCGGGGTTCTCCTACGAGCAGTACTTC CASSPNAPGFSYEQYF
TRBJ2-2 14 NA TRBV4-1 NA TGCGCCAGCAGCCTCGGGAATCCCACCGGGGAGCTGTTTTTT CASSLGNPTGELFF
TRBJ2-1 14 NA TRBV29-1 few TGCAGCGTTGATAACAAGCGGCGATACAATGAGCAGTTCTTC CSVDNKRRYNEQFF
TRBJ2-1 15 NA TRBV18 NA TGTGCCAGCTCACCATACGCGAGCTCCTACAATGAGCAGTTCTTC CASSPYASSYNEQFF
TRBJ2-3 16 TRBD1 TRBV5-6 NA TGTGCCAGCAGCTTATTTATACAGGGGCCCACAGATACGCAGTATTTT CASSLFIQGPTDTQYF
TRBJ1-2 16 NA TRBV19 NA TGTGCCAGTAGTACCCTCTCGGTCGGGCGGGGCTATGGCTACACCTTC CASSTLSVGRGYGYTF
TRBJ1-2 15 TRBD1 TRBV5-6 NA TGTGCCAGCAGCCTCGGGGACAGGGTTCGATATGGCTACACCTTC CASSLGDRVRYGYTF
TRBJ1-2 12 NA TRBV6-5 NA TGTGCCAGCAGCGTCGGGTCGGGGGGCTACACCTTC CASSVGSGGYTF
TRBJ1-2 12 NA TRBV30 NA TGTGCCTGGGCCTACGAAACCTATGGCTACACCTTC CAWAYETYGYTF
TRBJ2-7 14 NA TRBV13 NA TGTGCCAGCAGCTTAGGTTCAAATTCCTACGAGCAGTACTTC CASSLGSNSYEQYF